This T cell receptor (beta chain) originates from a study of blood T cell dynamics during melanoma immunotherapy. A fixed DNA input of roughly 0.35 ug was used per bulk PBMC sample. Measured with immunoSEQ multiplex PCR; TCRdb has only the in-frame clones, and not every one. The sample carries approximately 11,000 clones, 87% recorded once. Study-level findings and limits: Disease-control patients' PBMC repertoires became either more clonal or more diverse at W3. Clones driving repertoire changes may be melanoma-specific or general immune activation.

Of note for this clone: Its antigen is unknown.

The germline gives CDR1 MNHNS, CDR2 SASEGT. V was cut by 7 bases and J by 2 bases, with 15 bases left in between. The CDR3 contains 15 residues. Time point: week 3, after first cycle of checkpoint inhibitor. The clonotype originates from a human donor with melanoma. This sequence joins TRBV6-1 and TRBJ1-5; D gene ambiguous. The material sequenced was blood, taken from a patient treated with checkpoint blockade. The CDR3 DNA follows: TGTGCCAGCACCCGATTGAGGGATGGCAATCAGCCCCAGCATTTT. Translated, it gives CASTRLRDGNQPQHF.